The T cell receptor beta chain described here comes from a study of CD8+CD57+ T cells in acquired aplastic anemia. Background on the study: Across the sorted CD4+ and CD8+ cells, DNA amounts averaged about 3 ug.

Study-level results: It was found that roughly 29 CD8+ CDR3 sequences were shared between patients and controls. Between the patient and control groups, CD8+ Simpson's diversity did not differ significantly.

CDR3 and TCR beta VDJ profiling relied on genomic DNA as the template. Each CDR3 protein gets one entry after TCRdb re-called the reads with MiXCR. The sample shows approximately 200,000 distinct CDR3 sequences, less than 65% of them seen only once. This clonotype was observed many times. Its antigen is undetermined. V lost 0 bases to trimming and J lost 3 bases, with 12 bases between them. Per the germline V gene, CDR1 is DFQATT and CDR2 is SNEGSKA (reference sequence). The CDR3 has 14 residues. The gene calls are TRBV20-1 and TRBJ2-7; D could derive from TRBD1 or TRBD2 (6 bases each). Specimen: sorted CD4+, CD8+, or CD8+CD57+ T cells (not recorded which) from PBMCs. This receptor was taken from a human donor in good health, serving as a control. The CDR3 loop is CSAREWGAVYEQYF. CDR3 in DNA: TGCAGTGCTAGAGAATGGGGGGCCGTCTACGAGCAGTACTTC.